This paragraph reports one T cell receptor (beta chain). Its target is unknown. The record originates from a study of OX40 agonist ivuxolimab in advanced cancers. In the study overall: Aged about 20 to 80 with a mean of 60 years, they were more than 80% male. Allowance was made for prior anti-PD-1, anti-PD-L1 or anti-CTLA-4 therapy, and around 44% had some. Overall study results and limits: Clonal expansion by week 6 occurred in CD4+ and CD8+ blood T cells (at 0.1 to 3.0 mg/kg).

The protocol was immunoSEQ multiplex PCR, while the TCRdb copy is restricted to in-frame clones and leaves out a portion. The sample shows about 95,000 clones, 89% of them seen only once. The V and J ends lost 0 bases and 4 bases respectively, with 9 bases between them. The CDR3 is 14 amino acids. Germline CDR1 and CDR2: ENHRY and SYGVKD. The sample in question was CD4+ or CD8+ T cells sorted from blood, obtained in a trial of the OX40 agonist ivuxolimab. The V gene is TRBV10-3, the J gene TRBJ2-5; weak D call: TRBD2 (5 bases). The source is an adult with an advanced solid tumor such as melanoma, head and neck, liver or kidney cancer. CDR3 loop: CAISESMGAETQYF. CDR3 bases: TGTGCCATCAGTGAGTCTATGGGAGCAGAGACCCAGTACTTC.